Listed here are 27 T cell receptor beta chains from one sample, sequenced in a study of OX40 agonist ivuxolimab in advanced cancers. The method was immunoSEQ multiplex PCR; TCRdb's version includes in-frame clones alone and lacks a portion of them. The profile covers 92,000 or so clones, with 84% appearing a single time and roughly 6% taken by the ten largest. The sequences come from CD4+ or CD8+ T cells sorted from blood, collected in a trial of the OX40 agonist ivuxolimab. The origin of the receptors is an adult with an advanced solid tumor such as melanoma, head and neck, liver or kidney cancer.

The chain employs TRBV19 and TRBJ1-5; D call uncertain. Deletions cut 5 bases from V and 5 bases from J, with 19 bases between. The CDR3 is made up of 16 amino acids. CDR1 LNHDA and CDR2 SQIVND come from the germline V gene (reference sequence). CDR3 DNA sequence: TGTGCCAGTAGTGTGGGTGGCCGAGGAACCTATCAGCCCCAGCATTTT. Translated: CASSVGGRGTYQPQHF.

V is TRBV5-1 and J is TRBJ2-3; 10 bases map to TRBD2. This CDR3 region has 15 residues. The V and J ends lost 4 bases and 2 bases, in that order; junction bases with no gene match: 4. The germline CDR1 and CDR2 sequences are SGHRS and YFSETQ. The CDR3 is CASSPSGRDTDTQYF. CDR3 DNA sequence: TGCGCCAGCAGCCCGAGCGGGAGGGACACAGATACGCAGTATTTT.

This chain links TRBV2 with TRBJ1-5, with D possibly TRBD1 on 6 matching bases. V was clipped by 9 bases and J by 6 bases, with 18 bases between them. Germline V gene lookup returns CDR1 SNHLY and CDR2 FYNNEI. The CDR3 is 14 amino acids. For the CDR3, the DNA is TGTGCCAGTACATCTACAGGGTCGGCTCAGCCCCAGCATTTT. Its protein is CASTSTGSAQPQHF.

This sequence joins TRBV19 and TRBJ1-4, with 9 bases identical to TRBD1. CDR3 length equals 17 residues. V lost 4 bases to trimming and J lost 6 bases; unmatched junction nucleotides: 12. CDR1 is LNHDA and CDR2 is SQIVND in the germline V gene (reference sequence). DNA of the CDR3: TGTGCCAGTAGTACTCCGGGACAGGGTTTTAAGGATGAAAAACTGTTTTTT. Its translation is CASSTPGQGFKDEKLFF. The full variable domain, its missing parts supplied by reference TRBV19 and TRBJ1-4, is DGGITQSPKYLFRKEGQNVTLSCEQNLNHDAMYWYRQDPGQGLRLIYYSQIVNDFQKGDIAEGYSVSREKKESFPLTVTSAQKNPTAFYLCASSTPGQGFKDEKLFFGSGTQLSVL.

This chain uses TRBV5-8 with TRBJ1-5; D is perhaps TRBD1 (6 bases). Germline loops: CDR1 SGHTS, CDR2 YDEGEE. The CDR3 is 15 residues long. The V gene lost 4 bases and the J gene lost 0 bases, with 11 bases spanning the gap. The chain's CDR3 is CASSHTGYSNQPQHF. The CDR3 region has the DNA TGTGCCAGCAGCCATACAGGGTATAGCAATCAGCCCCAGCATTTT.

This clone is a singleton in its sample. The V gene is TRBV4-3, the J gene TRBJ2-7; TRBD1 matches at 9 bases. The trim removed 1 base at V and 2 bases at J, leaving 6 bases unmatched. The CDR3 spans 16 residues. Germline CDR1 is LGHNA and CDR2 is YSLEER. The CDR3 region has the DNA TGCGCCAGCAGCCAAGCCTGGACAGGGGTAACCTACGAGCAGTACTTC. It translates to CASSQAWTGVTYEQYF.

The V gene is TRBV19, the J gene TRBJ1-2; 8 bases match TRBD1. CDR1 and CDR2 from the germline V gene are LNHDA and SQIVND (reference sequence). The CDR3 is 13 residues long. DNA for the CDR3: TGTGCTCCCCCAGGACAGGGTTGGGCTGGCTACACCTTC. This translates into CAPPGQGWAGYTF. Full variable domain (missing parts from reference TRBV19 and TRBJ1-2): DGGITQSPKYLFRKEGQNVTLSCEQNLNHDAMYWYRQDPGQGLRLIYYSQIVNDFQKGDIAEGYSVSREKKESFPLTVTSAQKNPTAFYLCAPPGQGWAGYTFGSGTRLTVV.

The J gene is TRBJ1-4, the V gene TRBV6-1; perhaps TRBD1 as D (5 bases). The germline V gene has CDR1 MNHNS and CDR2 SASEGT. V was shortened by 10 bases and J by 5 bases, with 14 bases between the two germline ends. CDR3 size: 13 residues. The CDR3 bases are TGTGCCACCCGGGACGCAAGCAATGAAAAACTGTTTTTT. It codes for CATRDASNEKLFF.

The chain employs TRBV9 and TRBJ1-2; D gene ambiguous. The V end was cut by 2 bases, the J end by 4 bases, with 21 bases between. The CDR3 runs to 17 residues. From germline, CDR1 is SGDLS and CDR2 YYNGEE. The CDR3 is CASSVVGKPVVSYGYTF. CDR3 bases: TGTGCCAGCAGCGTCGTGGGAAAACCGGTTGTGTCCTATGGCTACACCTTC.

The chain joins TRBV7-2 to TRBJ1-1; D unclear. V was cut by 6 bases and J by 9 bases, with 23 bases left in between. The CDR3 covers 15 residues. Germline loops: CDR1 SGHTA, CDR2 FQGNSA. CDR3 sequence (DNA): TGTGCCAGCAGTCCAAATCAGGTCTGGGCAAAGCAAGCTTTCTTT. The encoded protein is CASSPNQVWAKQAFF.

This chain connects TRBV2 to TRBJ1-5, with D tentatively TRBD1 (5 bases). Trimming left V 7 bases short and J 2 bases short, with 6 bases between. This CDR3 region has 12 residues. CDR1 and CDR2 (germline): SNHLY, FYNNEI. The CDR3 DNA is TGTGCCAGCAAGGGACGCAATCAGCCCCAGCATTTT. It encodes CASKGRNQPQHF. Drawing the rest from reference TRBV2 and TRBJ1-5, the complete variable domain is EPEVTQTPSHQVTQMGQEVILRCVPISNHLYFYWYRQILGQKVEFLVSFYNNEISEKSEIFDDQFSVERPDGSNFTLKIRSTKLEDSAMYFCASKGRNQPQHFGDGTRLSIL.

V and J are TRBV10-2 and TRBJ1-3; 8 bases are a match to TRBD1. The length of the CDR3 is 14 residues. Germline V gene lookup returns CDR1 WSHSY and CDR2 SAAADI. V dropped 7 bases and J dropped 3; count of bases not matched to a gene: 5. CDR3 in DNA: TGCGCCAGCAAGCAGGGGGCAGATGGAAACACCATATATTTT. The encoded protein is CASKQGADGNTIYF.

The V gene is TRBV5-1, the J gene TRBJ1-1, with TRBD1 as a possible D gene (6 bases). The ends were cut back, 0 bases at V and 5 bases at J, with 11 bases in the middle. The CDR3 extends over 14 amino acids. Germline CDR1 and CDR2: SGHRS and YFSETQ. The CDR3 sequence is CASSLAQGRTEAFF. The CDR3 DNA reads TGCGCCAGCAGCTTGGCCCAGGGGCGTACTGAAGCTTTCTTT.

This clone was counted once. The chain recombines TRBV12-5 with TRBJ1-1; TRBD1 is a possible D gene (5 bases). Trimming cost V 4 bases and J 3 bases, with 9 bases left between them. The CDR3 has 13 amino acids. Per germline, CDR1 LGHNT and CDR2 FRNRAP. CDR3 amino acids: CASGSGLYTEAFF. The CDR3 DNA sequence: TGTGCTAGTGGTTCGGGACTGTACACTGAAGCTTTCTTT.

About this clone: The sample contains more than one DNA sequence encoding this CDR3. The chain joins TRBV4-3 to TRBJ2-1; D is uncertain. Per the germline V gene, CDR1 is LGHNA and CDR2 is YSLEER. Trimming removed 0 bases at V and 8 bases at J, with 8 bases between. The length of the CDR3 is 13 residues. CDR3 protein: CASSQDRYDEQFF. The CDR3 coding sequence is TGCGCCAGCAGCCAAGACAGGTACGATGAGCAGTTCTTC.

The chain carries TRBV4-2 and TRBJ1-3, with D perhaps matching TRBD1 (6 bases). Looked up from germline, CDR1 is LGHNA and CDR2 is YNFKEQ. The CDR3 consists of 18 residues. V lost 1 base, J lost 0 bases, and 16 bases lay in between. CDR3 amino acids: CASSQGQDLTPSGNTIYF. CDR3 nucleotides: TGTGCCAGCAGCCAAGGACAGGACCTTACTCCCTCTGGAAACACCATATATTTT.

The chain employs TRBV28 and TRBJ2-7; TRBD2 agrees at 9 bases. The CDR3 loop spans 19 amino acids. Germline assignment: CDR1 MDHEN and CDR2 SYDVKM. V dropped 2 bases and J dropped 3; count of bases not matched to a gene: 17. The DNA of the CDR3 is TGTGCCAGCAGTTTAGGACTAGCGCACAACCGTGGTTATATCTACGAGCAGTACTTC. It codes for CASSLGLAHNRGYIYEQYF. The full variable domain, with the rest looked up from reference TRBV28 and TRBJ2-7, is DVKVTQSSRYLVKRTGEKVFLECVQDMDHENMFWYRQDPGLGLRLIYFSYDVKMKEKGDIPEGYSVSREKKERFSLILESASTNQTSMYLCASSLGLAHNRGYIYEQYFGPGTRLTVT.

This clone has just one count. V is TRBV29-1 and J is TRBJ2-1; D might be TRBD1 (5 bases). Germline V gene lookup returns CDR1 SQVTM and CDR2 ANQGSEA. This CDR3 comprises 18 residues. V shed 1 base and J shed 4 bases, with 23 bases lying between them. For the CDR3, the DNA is TGCAGCGTTGAAGTGGTGTGGGTCCCGAGTGGGGCTTACAATGAGCAGTTCTTC. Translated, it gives CSVEVVWVPSGAYNEQFF.

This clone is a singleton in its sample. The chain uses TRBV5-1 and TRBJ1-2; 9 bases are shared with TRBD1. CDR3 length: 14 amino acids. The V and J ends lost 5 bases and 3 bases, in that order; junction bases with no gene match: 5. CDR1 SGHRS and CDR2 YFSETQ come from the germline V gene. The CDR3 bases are TGCGCCAGCAGTCGGGACAGGGCCGACTATGGCTACACCTTC. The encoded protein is CASSRDRADYGYTF. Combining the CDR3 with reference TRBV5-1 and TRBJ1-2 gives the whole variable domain KAGVTQTPRYLIKTRGQQVTLSCSPISGHRSVSWYQQTPGQGLQFLFEYFSETQRNKGNFPGRFSGRQFSNSRSEMNVSTLELGDSALYLCASSRDRADYGYTFGSGTRLTVV.

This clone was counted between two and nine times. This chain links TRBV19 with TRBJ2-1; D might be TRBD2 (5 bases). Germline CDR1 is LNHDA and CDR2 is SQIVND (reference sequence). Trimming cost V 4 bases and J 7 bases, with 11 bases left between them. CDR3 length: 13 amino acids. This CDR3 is CASSKNRENEQFF. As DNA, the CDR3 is TGTGCCAGTAGTAAAAACCGGGAAAATGAGCAGTTCTTC.

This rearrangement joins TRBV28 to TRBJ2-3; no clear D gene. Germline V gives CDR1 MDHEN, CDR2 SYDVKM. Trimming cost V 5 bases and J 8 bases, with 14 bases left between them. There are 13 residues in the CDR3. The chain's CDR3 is CASSKGPVPTQYF. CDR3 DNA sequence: TGTGCCAGCAGTAAAGGTCCCGTCCCTACGCAGTATTTT. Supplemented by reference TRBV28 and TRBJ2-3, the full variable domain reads DVKVTQSSRYLVKRTGEKVFLECVQDMDHENMFWYRQDPGLGLRLIYFSYDVKMKEKGDIPEGYSVSREKKERFSLILESASTNQTSMYLCASSKGPVPTQYFGPGTRLTVL.

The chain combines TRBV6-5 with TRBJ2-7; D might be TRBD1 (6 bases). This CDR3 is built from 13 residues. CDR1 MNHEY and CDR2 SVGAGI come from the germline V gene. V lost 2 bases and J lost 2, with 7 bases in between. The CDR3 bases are TGTGCCAGCAGTTACCGGACAGCCTACGAGCAGTACTTC. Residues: CASSYRTAYEQYF.

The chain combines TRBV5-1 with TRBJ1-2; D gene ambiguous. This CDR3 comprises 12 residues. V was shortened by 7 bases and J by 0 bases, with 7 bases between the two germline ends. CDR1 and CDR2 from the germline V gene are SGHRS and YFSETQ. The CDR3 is CASAASNYGYTF. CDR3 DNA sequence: TGCGCCAGCGCCGCATCTAACTATGGCTACACCTTC. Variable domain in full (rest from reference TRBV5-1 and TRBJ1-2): KAGVTQTPRYLIKTRGQQVTLSCSPISGHRSVSWYQQTPGQGLQFLFEYFSETQRNKGNFPGRFSGRQFSNSRSEMNVSTLELGDSALYLCASAASNYGYTFGSGTRLTVV.

CDR3 sequence: CSVADGLYEKLFF. In nucleotides, the CDR3 is TGCAGCGTTGCTGACGGTCTGTACGAAAAACTGTTTTTT. V and J are TRBV29-1 and TRBJ1-4; D remains unclear. This CDR3 has 13 residues. Trimming took 4 bases from V and 8 from J, leaving 14 bases between them. Germline loops: CDR1 SQVTM, CDR2 ANQGSEA. Based on the CDR3 plus reference TRBV29-1 and TRBJ1-4, the full variable domain is SAVISQKPSRDICQRGTSLTIQCQVDSQVTMMFWYRQQPGQSLTLIATANQGSEATYESGFVIDKFPISRPNLTFSTLTVSNMSPEDSSIYLCSVADGLYEKLFFGSGTQLSVL.

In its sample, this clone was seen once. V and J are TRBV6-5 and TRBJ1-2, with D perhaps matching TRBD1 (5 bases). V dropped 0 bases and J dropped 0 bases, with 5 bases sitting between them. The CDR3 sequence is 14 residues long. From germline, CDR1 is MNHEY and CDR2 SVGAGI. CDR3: CASSYSGANYGYTF. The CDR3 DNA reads TGTGCCAGCAGTTACTCAGGGGCTAACTATGGCTACACCTTC.

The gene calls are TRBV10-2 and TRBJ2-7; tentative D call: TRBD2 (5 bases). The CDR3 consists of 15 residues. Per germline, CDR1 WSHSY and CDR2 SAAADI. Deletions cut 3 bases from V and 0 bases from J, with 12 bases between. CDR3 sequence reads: CASSEPAVSSYEQYF. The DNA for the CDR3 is TGCGCCAGCAGTGAACCAGCGGTAAGCTCCTACGAGCAGTACTTC.

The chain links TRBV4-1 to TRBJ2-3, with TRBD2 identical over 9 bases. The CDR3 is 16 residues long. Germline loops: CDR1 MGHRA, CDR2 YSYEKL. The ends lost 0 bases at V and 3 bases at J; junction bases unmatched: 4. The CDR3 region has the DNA TGCGCCAGCAGCCAAGAAAGCAGCGGGGGGACAGATACGCAGTATTTT. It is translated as CASSQESSGGTDTQYF.